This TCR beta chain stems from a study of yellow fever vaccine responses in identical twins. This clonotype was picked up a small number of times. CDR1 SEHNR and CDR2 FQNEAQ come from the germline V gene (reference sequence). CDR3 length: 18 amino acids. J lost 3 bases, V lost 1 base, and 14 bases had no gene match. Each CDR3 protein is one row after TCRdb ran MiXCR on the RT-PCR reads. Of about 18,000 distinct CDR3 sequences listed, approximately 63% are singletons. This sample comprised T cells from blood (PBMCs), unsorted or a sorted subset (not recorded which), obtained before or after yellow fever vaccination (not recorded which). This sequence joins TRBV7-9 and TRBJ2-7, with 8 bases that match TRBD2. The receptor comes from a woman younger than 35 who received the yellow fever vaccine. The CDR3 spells CASSLVAGSMSGIYEQYF. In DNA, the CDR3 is TGTGCCAGCAGCTTAGTAGCGGGAAGTATGTCGGGAATCTACGAGCAGTACTTC.